The sequence of this T cell receptor (beta chain) was determined in a study of persistence of HIV-infected CD4 T cells (dated by TCRdb to the early 2020s). Study-wide context: Suppressive ART had been received by participants for a median of roughly eight years. Peripheral blood samples of up to about 180 mL were taken at multiple time points, with the exception of a couple of participants who underwent leukapheresis at a single time point. TCRbeta sequencing assessed the clonality of all cells in each sorted population, while proviral sequencing assessed the clonality of infected cells. Anti-CD3/anti-CD28 stimulation activated a higher proportion of cells, with a lower memory fraction, than antigen stimulation. For the TCR cluster analysis across participants, 8 or 9 participants were included for CMV and over 5 participants for Gag. The study isolated CMV- and HIV-1 Gag-responding CD4+ T cells from ART-treated individuals to examine antigen-driven clonal expansion of HIV-1-infected cells.

Results the study describes overall, beyond this receptor: Significantly lower TCRbeta richness was observed in CMV- and Gag-responding cells than in anti-CD3/anti-CD28-responding cells, and higher oligoclonality was observed in CMV-responding cells than in CD3/CD28-stimulated and Gag-responding cells. Antigen-responding cells were enriched for degenerate expanded CDR3beta sequences, which suggests convergent selection of CD4+ responses to CMV and Gag. Bulk TCR analyses could not be limited to the rare CMV-responding cells that actually contained HIV-1 proviruses. Within the same sorted populations, TCR oligoclonality correlated with proviral oligoclonality. Only a small number of individuals took part in the study, and the range of antigens tested was limited.

TCRbeta repertoires were sequenced from genomic DNA with the immunoSEQ hsTCRB assay version 4 in survey mode. For TCRbeta sequencing, genomic DNA was diluted to about 9.5 ng/uL, and up to 1 ug was used per sample. The study's processing was this. TCRbeta data analysis was done in ImmunoSeq Analyzer 3.0, and diversity was calculated on productive nucleotide rearrangements. Lower-bound TCR diversity was estimated with the improved Chao index, and clonality with the Gini coefficient using the Immunarch R package. When different nucleotide rearrangements encoded the same CDR3beta amino acid sequence, each rearrangement was treated as a distinct clonotype. Differential abundance analysis found TCRbeta sequences that were significantly enriched in antigen-responding cells compared with anti-CD3/anti-CD28-activated cells. Using predicted peptide-MHC specificity as the basis, GLIPH2 grouped TCRs into clusters, both for each participant individually and for the merged data sets that combined participants. Imported from immuneACCESS, the table was reduced by TCRdb to in-frame sequences with V and J called. These copies leave out some clones; in studies compared against another copy, an unresolved V gene accounts for under half, and the cause of the remainder is not known. That table is the source of V, J and clone size, and D and trimming were worked out from the DNA. The sample table shows approximately 45,000 clones, and about 87% are seen once. 0.47% of the sample belongs to the ten largest clones.

Trimming takes 0 bases from V and 4 bases from J, and the germline ends sit 7 bases apart. Looking up the germline V gene yields CDR1 SGHRS and CDR2 YFSETQ. CDR3 length: 13 amino acids, cysteine to phenylalanine. CDR3 DNA only is kept here, 39 bases in frame from base 1. The treatment or condition label, read with the paper, signifies: suppressive antiretroviral therapy. As a nonspecific positive control representing the CD4+ T cell repertoire, cells were stimulated with anti-CD3/anti-CD28 magnetic beads. Responding CD4+ T cells were sorted on the basis of upregulation of both CD40 ligand and CD69. HIV-1-infected adults in whom suppressive ART had been started during chronic infection were enrolled as participants. Participants had undetectable plasma HIV-1 RNA below 50 copies/mL for at least 4 years. To be included, a participant needed positive CMV serology and a CD4+ T cell count above 400 cells/uL. Before stimulation, PBMCs were isolated using density centrifugation and depleted of CD8+ T cells. Stimulation of CD8-depleted PBMCs was carried out for over 15 hours with anti-CD28/CD49d costimulation, CD40-blocking antibody and enfuvirtide, to prevent new infections. Sorting was done on either a Beckman Coulter MoFlo Legacy or an XDP sorter, and propidium iodide was used to exclude dead cells. Genomic DNA was extracted with the QIAamp DNA Mini Kit for samples above one million cells, otherwise with the Quick-DNA Microprep Kit.

As concerns this clone: Its antigen is still unknown. Base qualities are not provided; no much larger clone lies one nucleotide away.

Sequenced here: CD4+ T cells sorted from PBMCs after 18-hour stimulation, sampled from a patient who received antiretroviral therapy. In light of the paper, this sample's cell subset or site label describes: CD40L+CD69+ CD4 T cells responding to anti-CD3/anti-CD28 beads, representing the overall repertoire. The V gene is TRBV5-1 and the J gene is TRBJ1-2; the D gene assignment is ambiguous. This receptor was taken from an adult woman with HIV who was CMV-seropositive. The nucleotides read TGCGCCAGCAGCTTGGACAGCGCCTATGGCTACACCTTC. This encodes CASSLDSAYGYTF.